The source of this TCR beta chain is a study of CD8 T cells in ankylosing spondylitis. Study results and caveats: Past research had described some motif variants in reactive arthritis synovial fluid and blood. Reports say disease-linked clones showed up significantly more in matched ankylosing spondylitis synovial fluid. Relatively scarce in peripheral blood, disease-linked clones were CD8+. Within ankylosing spondylitis blood, a TCR beta motif made up of seven to nine highly homologous variants appeared to be characteristic.

This clonotype was found many times. Its antigen is undetermined. Library preparation for TCR beta used quantitative 5'-RACE with molecular barcodes. One entry per CDR3 protein results from TCRdb running MiXCR on the 5' RACE reads. The table has about 210,000 distinct CDR3 sequences, just under 7.5% seen once. Material: blood, either unsorted or a sorted T cell fraction (not recorded which). The origin of this receptor is a male donor with ankylosing spondylitis.

CDR3: CASRGTELYGYTF. The CDR3 nucleotides read TGCGCCAGCCGTGGGACAGAACTCTATGGCTACACCTTC. J is TRBJ1-2 and V is TRBV5-1; 7 bases map to TRBD1. Losses at the gene ends were 7 bases for V and 4 bases for J; bases not matched to a gene: 7. The length of the CDR3 is 13 residues. The V gene's germline CDR1 is SGHRS and CDR2 YFSETQ. Drawing the rest from reference TRBV5-1 and TRBJ1-2, the complete variable domain is KAGVTQTPRYLIKTRGQQVTLSCSPISGHRSVSWYQQTPGQGLQFLFEYFSETQRNKGNFPGRFSGRQFSNSRSEMNVSTLELGDSALYLCASRGTELYGYTFGSGTRLTVV.